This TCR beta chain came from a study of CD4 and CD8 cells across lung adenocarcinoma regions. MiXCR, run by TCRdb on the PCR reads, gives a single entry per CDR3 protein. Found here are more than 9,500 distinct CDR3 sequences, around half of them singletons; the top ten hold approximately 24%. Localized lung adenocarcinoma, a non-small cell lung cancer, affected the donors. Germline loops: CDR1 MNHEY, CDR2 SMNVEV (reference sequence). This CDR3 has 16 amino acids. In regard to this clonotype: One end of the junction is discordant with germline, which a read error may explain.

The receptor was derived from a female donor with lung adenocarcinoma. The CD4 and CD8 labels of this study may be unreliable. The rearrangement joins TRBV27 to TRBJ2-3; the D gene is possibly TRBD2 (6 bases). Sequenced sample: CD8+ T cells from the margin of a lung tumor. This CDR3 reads CASSVSGPGEKNMQYF. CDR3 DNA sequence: TGTGCCAGCAGTGTATCGGGACCGGGAGAAAAAAACATGCAGTATTTT.